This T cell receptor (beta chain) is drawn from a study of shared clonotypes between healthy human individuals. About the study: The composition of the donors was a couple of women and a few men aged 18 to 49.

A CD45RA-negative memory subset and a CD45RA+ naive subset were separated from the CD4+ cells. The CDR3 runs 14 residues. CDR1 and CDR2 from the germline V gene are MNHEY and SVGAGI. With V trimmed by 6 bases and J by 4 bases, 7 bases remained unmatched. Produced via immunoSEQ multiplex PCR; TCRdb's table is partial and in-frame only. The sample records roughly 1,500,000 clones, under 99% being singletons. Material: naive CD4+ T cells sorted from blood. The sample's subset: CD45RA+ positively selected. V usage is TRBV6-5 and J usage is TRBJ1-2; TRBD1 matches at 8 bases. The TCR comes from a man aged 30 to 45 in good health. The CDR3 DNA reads TGTGCCAGCAGGTCGGACAGGGACGGCTATGGCTACACCTTC. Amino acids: CASRSDRDGYGYTF.